This T cell receptor beta chain was found in a study of T cell repertoires in cytomegalovirus infection. The overall study: CMV infection together with matching HLA type was indicated by public TCR beta signatures.

TCRdb reprocessed the reads via MiXCR and lists one record per CDR3 protein. The sample shows about 400,000 distinct CDR3 sequences, 15% to 20% of them seen only once. In regard to this clonotype: This clone may be a read error of a much larger clone one base away.

CDR1 SNHLY and CDR2 FYNNEI come from the germline V gene. Deletions cut 4 bases from V and 5 bases from J, with 2 bases between. The CDR3 is made up of 11 amino acids. The receptor was isolated from a human donor in good health (CMV status not recorded). Some clones in this sample may be carry-over from other donors' samples. The specimen sequenced was PBMCs. V and J are TRBV2 and TRBJ2-2; no clear D gene. The CDR3 DNA reads as TGTGCCAGCAGTGGTACCGGGGAGCTGTTTTTT. Translation gives CASSGTGELFF.